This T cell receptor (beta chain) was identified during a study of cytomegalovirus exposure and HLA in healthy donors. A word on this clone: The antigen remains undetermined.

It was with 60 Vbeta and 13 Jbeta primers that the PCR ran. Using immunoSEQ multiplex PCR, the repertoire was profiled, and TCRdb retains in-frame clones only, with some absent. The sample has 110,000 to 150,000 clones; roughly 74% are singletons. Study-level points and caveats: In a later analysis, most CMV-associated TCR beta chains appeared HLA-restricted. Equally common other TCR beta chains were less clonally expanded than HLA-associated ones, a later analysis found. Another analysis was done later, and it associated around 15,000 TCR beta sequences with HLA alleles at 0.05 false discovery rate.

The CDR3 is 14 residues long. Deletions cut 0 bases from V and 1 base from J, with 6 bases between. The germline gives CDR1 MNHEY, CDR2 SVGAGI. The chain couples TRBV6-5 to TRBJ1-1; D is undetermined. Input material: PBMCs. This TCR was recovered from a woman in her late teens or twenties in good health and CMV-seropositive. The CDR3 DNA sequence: TGTGCCAGCAGTTACTCGGGGAGGAACACTGAAGCTTTCTTT. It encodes CASSYSGRNTEAFF.